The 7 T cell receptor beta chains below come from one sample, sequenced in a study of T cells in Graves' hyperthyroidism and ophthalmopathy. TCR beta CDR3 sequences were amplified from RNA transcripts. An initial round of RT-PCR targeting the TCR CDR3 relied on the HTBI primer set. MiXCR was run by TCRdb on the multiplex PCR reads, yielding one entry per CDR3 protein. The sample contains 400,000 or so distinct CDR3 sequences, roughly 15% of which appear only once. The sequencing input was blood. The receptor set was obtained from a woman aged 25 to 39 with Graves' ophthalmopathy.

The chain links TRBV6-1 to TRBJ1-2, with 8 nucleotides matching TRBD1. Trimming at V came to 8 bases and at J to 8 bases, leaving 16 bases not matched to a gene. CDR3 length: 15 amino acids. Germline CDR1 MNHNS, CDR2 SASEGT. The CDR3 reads CASLTGGRGIEGYTF. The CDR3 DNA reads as TGTGCCAGCCTAACAGGGGGGCGTGGAATTGAAGGCTACACCTTC.

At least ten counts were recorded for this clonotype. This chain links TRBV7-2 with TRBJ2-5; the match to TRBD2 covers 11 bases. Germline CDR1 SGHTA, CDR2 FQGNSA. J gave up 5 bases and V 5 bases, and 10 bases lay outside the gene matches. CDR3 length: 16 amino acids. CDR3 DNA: TGTGCCAGCAGCACGCCTACTAGCGGGGGTTGGGAGACCCAGTACTTC. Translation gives CASSTPTSGGWETQYF.

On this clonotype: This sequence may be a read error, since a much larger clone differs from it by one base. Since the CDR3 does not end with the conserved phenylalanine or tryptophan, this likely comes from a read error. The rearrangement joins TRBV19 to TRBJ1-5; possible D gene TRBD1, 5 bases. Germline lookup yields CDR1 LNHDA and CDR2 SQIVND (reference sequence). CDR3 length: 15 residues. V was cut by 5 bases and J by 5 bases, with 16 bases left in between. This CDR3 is CASSPRGERDQPQHL. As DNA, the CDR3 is TGTGCCAGTAGTCCAAGAGGGGAAAGGGATCAGCCCCAGCATCTT.

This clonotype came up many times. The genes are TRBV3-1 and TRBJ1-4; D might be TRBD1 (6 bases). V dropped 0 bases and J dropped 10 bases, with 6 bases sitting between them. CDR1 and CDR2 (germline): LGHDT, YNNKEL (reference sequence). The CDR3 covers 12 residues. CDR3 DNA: TGTGCCAGCAGCCAAGAAGGGGGAAAACTGTTTTTT. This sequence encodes CASSQEGGKLFF. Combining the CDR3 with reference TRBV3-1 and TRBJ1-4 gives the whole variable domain DTAVSQTPKYLVTQMGNDKSIKCEQNLGHDTMYWYKQDSKKFLKIMFSYNNKELIINETVPNRFSPKSPDKAHLNLHINSLELGDSAVYFCASSQEGGKLFFGSGTQLSVL.

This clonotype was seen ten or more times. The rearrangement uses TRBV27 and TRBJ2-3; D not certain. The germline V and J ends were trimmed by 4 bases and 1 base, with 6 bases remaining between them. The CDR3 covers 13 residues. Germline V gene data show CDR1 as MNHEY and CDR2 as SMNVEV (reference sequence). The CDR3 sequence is CASSSFRTDTQYF. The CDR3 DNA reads TGTGCCAGCAGTTCTTTTCGCACAGATACGCAGTATTTT.

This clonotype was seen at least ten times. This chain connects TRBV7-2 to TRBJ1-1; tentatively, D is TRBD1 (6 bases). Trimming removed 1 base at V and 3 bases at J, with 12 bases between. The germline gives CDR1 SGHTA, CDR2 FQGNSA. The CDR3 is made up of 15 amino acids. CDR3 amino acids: CASSLVGGLYTEAFF. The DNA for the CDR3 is TGTGCCAGCAGCTTAGTCGGGGGGCTGTACACTGAAGCTTTCTTT.

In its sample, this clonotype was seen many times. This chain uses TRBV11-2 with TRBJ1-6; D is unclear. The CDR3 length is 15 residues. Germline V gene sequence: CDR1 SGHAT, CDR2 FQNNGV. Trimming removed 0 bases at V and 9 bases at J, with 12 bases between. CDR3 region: CASSLDPSLGSPLHF. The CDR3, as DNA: TGTGCCAGCAGCTTAGATCCGAGCTTGGGTTCACCCCTCCACTTT.